These 16 T cell receptor beta chains were all obtained from the same sample, sequenced in a study of shared clonotypes between healthy human individuals. Clones were read by immunoSEQ multiplex PCR, and TCRdb kept only the in-frame ones, dropping some. The data hold approximately 1.4 million clones, with 95% to 99% observed a single time. Sequencing was performed on naive CD4+ T cells sorted from blood. Subset of the sample: CD45RA+ positively selected. These receptors originate from a man aged 25 to 40 in good health.

The chain has TRBV11-2 and TRBJ2-1; D might be TRBD2 (5 bases). The length of the CDR3 is 15 residues. Trimming left V 6 bases short and J 9 bases short, with 21 bases between. Germline CDR1 is SGHAT and CDR2 is FQNNGV. The DNA for the CDR3 is TGTGCCAGCAGGACTACCCGCGGAGGTCTAGCTGAGCAGTTCTTC. This encodes CASRTTRGGLAEQFF.

The chain employs TRBV6-5 and TRBJ1-2; TRBD1 might be the D (5 bases). Trimming left V 6 bases short and J 8 bases short, with 22 bases between. CDR3 length equals 15 residues. In germline, CDR1 is MNHEY, CDR2 SVGAGI. CDR3 nucleotide sequence: TGTGCCAGCAGGCAGGTCGGGACCGAAAGGCAGGGCTACACCTTC. This gives the protein CASRQVGTERQGYTF.

With regard to this clone: Other nucleotide sequences from this sample produce the same CDR3. The chain has TRBV6-6 and TRBJ2-7; 8 bases match TRBD1. V lost 6 bases to trimming and J lost 3 bases; unmatched junction nucleotides: 7. The CDR3 totals 14 residues. Germline V CDR1 and CDR2: MNHNY, SVGAGI (reference sequence). Written as DNA, the CDR3 is TGTGCCAGCAGCTGGACAGGGATCAGCTACGAGCAGTACTTC. It encodes CASSWTGISYEQYF.

The V and J genes are TRBV6-1 and TRBJ1-3; D gene uncertain. This CDR3 region has 14 residues. Germline V lookup: CDR1 MNHNS, CDR2 SASEGT. With 8 bases removed from V and 0 bases from J, the gap between germline ends came to 11 bases. CDR3 sequence: CASRRLSSGNTIYF. CDR3 DNA sequence: TGTGCCAGCCGACGCCTCTCCTCTGGAAACACCATATATTTT.

The chain recombines TRBV5-1 with TRBJ2-5, with D unclear. The CDR3 contains 14 residues. Trimming cost V 0 bases and J 0 bases, with 6 bases left between them. Germline-derived CDR1 and CDR2 are SGHRS and YFSETQ. CDR3 sequence (DNA): TGCGCCAGCAGCTTGGCCCCAGACCAAGAGACCCAGTACTTC. Residues: CASSLAPDQETQYF.

The rearrangement joins TRBV29-1 to TRBJ1-1, with D hard to call. With 3 bases removed from V and 1 base from J, the gap between germline ends came to 9 bases. The CDR3 has 13 amino acids. Per germline, CDR1 SQVTM and CDR2 ANQGSEA. CDR3 sequence (DNA): TGCAGCGTTGATATGGGAGGGAACACTGAAGCTTTCTTT. Protein: CSVDMGGNTEAFF.

The chain joins TRBV5-4 to TRBJ1-1, with 7 bases that match TRBD1. Trimming removed 6 bases from V and 5 bases from J; junction bases left unmatched: 10. The germline CDR1 and CDR2 sequences are SGHNT and YYREEE (reference sequence). The CDR3 has 14 amino acids. Written as DNA, the CDR3 is TGTGCCAGCATCGAGACAGGGAGGAAAACTGAAGCTTTCTTT. Amino acid sequence: CASIETGRKTEAFF.

This chain uses TRBV7-2 with TRBJ1-5; tentatively, D is TRBD1 (6 bases). The germline gives CDR1 SGHTA, CDR2 FQGNSA. The CDR3 has 15 amino acids. With 4 bases removed from V and 5 bases from J, the gap between germline ends came to 15 bases. CDR3 loop: CASSSQWGRDQPQHF. CDR3 in DNA: TGTGCCAGCAGCTCCCAGTGGGGGCGCGATCAGCCCCAGCATTTT.

J is TRBJ2-1 and V is TRBV11-2; D may be TRBD1 or TRBD2 (5 bases each). Germline V gene data show CDR1 as SGHAT and CDR2 as FQNNGV. The CDR3 consists of 14 residues. Trimming took off 1 base at V and 5 bases at J, with 9 bases between the two ends. CDR3 bases: TGTGCCAGCAGCTTAGTTTCGGGGCACAATGAGCAGTTCTTC. This codes for CASSLVSGHNEQFF.

This rearrangement joins TRBV2 to TRBJ2-1; TRBD2 matches 8 bases. Germline CDR1 is SNHLY and CDR2 is FYNNEI. The CDR3 is made up of 15 amino acids. V lost 6 bases and J lost 3; bases outside the gene matches: 7. CDR3 protein: CASSPQREFYNEQFF. CDR3 DNA sequence: TGTGCCAGCAGCCCACAGCGGGAGTTCTACAATGAGCAGTTCTTC.

The chain is built from TRBV4-2 and TRBJ1-4; D remains ambiguous. The germline CDR1 and CDR2 sequences are LGHNA and YNFKEQ. V lost 4 bases to trimming and J lost 0 bases, with 9 bases between them. CDR3 length: 15 residues. The CDR3 DNA is TGTGCCAGCAGCCCCCCGCCTGCAACTAATGAAAAACTGTTTTTT. Its protein product is CASSPPPATNEKLFF.

The chain is built from TRBV7-8 and TRBJ2-7, with 11 bases fitting TRBD2. Trimming took 1 base from V and 3 from J; bases not matched to a gene: 8. Germline V gene data show CDR1 as SGHVS and CDR2 as FQNEAQ. The CDR3 totals 17 residues. CDR3 nucleotides: TGTGCCAGCAGCTTAGGGTTGACTAGCGGGACGGTCTACGAGCAGTACTTC. It translates to CASSLGLTSGTVYEQYF.

This clone has only one observation. V is TRBV5-4 and J is TRBJ2-7, with unresolved D. Germline V lookup: CDR1 SGHNT, CDR2 YYREEE (reference sequence). This CDR3 region has 15 residues. The germline V and J ends were trimmed by 0 bases and 2 bases, with 12 bases remaining between them. The CDR3 is CASSLGNSHTYEQYF. DNA for the CDR3: TGTGCCAGCAGCTTGGGCAATAGCCATACCTACGAGCAGTACTTC.

CDR3 nucleotide sequence: TGTGCCAGCCTCGGGCAGGCAAAAGAGCCCCAGCATTTT. Translating it yields CASLGQAKEPQHF. The chain recombines TRBV2 with TRBJ1-5; D gene uncertain. Germline V gene data show CDR1 as SNHLY and CDR2 as FYNNEI. The CDR3 runs to 13 residues. The V end lost 8 bases, the J end lost 8 bases, and 16 bases lay between the germline ends. Variable domain in full (rest from reference TRBV2 and TRBJ1-5): EPEVTQTPSHQVTQMGQEVILRCVPISNHLYFYWYRQILGQKVEFLVSFYNNEISEKSEIFDDQFSVERPDGSNFTLKIRSTKLEDSAMYFCASLGQAKEPQHFGDGTRLSIL.

V and J are TRBV6-4 and TRBJ2-1; no firm D call. The CDR3 has 14 residues. Germline V gives CDR1 MRHNA, CDR2 SNTAGT. Deletions cut 3 bases from V and 6 bases from J, with 12 bases between. CDR3 sequence: CASSERRTGNEQFF. The CDR3 DNA reads as TGTGCCAGCAGTGAGAGAAGGACCGGCAATGAGCAGTTCTTC.

This chain joins TRBV7-8 and TRBJ1-3; D not certain. Germline values: CDR1 SGHVS, CDR2 FQNEAQ. V dropped 6 bases and J dropped 0 bases, with 12 bases sitting between them. This CDR3 has 15 residues. The CDR3 spells CASRPTETSGNTIYF. DNA for the CDR3: TGTGCCAGCAGGCCCACAGAAACCTCTGGAAACACCATATATTTT.